This T cell receptor beta chain appears in the sequencing data of a study of CD8+ T cells in alopecia areata. Findings and limits, study-wide: With patients, TCR sharing proved less clear than in mice, a difference possibly related to HLA.

In the case of this clone: The antigen remains undetermined.

Deletions cut 0 bases from V and 4 bases from J, with 9 bases between. Germline V gene lookup returns CDR1 MNHEY and CDR2 SMNVEV (reference sequence). The CDR3 sequence is 14 residues long. In alopecia areata patients, both lesional scalp punch biopsies and peripheral blood were collected. Isolation of CD4+ and CD8+ T cells from PBMCs was achieved by sorting. Reverse transcription of extracted RNA yielded cDNA, which provided the sequencing template. Sequencing used immunoSEQ multiplex PCR; TCRdb keeps in-frame clones, though not all of them. The sample carries 100,000 to 130,000 clones, 45% to 60% recorded once.

Sequencing used NKG2D-low CD8+ T cells sorted from blood. The V gene is TRBV27, the J gene TRBJ1-2, with D possibly TRBD1 on 5 matching bases. This TCR derives from a human donor with alopecia areata. The CDR3, as DNA: TGTGCCAGCAGTTTATCTCGGGGCCGCTATGGCTACACCTTC. Translation gives CASSLSRGRYGYTF.